The clone carrying this T cell receptor beta chain has a handful of counts. Per the original methods: Cell counts per sample came from amplifying reference gene primers. Profiling relied on immunoSEQ multiplex PCR, and the TCRdb table lists in-frame clones only, not all of them. V, J and clone size derive from that table, while D and trimming were established from the DNA sequence. The profile shows about 89,000 clones, around 72% of them singletons. CDR3 size: 13 residues. Trimming cost V 0 bases and J 8 bases, with 11 bases left between them. Germline CDR1 reads SGHNT; CDR2 reads YYREEE (reference sequence). The data were obtained in a study of blood T cell repertoires in COVID-19. Study summary: From the United States, Italy and Spain came samples of acute and convalescent COVID-19. T cells, B-cell-depleted T cells, or PBMCs supplied cDNA or gDNA.

This clonotype originated in a woman over 75 with acute or convalescent COVID-19. This chain links TRBV5-4 with TRBJ1-2; perhaps TRBD1 as D (6 bases). Source material: peripheral blood. CDR3 sequence: CASSLDRVEGYTF. The CDR3 DNA sequence: TGTGCCAGCAGCTTGGACAGGGTTGAGGGCTACACCTTC.